This T cell receptor (beta chain) was documented in a study of response to subunit inactivated influenza vaccine. Study results and caveats: Each seasonal influenza vaccination, the authors suggested, recruits few new T cells.

CDR1 and CDR2 (germline): LGHNA, YNFKEQ. This CDR3 is built from 16 residues. V was clipped by 0 bases and J by 4 bases; unmatched bases: 6. Note on this clonotype: What it binds is not known.

TCRdb redid the calling of the RT-PCR reads with MiXCR, one entry per CDR3 protein. The table records 490,000 or so distinct CDR3 sequences, approximately 7.6% of them present only once. The clonotype comes from a man aged 50 to 69 who received an inactivated influenza vaccine. The rearrangement links TRBV4-2 to TRBJ2-5, with 9 bases fitting TRBD2. This sample comprised PBMCs from blood, obtained 23 to 25 months after vaccination. The CDR3 protein is CASSQEGAGGRETQYF. CDR3 nucleotide sequence: TGTGCCAGCAGCCAAGAAGGAGCGGGGGGCCGAGAGACCCAGTACTTC.